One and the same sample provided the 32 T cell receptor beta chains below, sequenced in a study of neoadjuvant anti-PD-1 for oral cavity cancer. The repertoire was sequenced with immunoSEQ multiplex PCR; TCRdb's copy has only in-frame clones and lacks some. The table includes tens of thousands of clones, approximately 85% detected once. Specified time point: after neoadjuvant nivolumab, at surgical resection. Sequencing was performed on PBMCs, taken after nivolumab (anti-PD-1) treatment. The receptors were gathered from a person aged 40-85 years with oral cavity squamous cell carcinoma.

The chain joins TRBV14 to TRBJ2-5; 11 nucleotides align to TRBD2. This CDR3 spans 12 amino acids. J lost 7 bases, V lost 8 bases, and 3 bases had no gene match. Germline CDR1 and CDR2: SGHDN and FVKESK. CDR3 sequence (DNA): TGTGCCAGCGGGACTAGCGGTGGGACCCAGTACTTC. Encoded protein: CASGTSGGTQYF.

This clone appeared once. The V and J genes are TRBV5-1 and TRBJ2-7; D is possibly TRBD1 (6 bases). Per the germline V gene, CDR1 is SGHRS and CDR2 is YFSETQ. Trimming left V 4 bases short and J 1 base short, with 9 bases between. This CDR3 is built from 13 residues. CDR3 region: CASSLGASYEQYF. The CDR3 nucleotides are TGCGCCAGCAGCCTGGGGGCTTCCTACGAGCAGTACTTC. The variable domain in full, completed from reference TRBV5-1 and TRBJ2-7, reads KAGVTQTPRYLIKTRGQQVTLSCSPISGHRSVSWYQQTPGQGLQFLFEYFSETQRNKGNFPGRFSGRQFSNSRSEMNVSTLELGDSALYLCASSLGASYEQYFGPGTRLTVT.

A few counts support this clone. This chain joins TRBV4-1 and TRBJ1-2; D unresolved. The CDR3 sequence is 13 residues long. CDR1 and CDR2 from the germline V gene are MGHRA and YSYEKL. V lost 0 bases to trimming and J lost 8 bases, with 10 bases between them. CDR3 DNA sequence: TGCGCCAGCAGCCAAGAAGGAAGAACCGGCTACACCTTC. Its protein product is CASSQEGRTGYTF.

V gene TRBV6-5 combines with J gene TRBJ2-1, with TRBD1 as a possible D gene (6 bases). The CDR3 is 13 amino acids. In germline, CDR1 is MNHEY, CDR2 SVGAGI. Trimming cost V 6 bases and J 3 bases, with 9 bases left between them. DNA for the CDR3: TGTGCCAGCAGCAGGGACATCTACAATGAGCAGTTCTTC. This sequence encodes CASSRDIYNEQFF.

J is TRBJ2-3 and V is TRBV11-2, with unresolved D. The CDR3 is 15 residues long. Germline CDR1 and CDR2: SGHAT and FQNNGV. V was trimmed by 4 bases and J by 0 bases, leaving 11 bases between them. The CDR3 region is CASSSGPKSTDTQYF. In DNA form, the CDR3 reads TGTGCCAGCAGCTCAGGTCCTAAAAGCACAGATACGCAGTATTTT.

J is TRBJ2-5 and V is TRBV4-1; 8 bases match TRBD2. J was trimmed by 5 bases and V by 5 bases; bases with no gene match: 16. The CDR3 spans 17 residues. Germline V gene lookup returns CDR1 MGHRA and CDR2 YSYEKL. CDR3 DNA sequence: TGCGCCAGCAGCTCACAGTTCCCTCAGCGGGAGACGGAGACCCAGTACTTC. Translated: CASSSQFPQRETETQYF.

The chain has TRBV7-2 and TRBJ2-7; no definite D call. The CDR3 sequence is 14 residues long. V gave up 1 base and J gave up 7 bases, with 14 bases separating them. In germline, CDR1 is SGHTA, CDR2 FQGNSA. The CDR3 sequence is CASSLVGRTLEQYF. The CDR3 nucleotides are TGTGCCAGCAGCTTAGTAGGACGGACCCTGGAGCAGTACTTC.

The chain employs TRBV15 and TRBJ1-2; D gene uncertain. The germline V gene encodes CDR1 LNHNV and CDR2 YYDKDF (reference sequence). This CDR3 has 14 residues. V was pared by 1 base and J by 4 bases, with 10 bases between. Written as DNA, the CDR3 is TGTGCCACCAGCAGAGCGGGCTTTTCCTATGGCTACACCTTC. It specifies CATSRAGFSYGYTF.

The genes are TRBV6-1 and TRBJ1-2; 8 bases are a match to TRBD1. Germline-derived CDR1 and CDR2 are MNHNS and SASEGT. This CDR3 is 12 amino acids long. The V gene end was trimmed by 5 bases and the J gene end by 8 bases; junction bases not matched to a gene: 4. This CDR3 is CASSLQGGGYTF. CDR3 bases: TGTGCCAGCAGTCTACAGGGGGGAGGCTACACCTTC.

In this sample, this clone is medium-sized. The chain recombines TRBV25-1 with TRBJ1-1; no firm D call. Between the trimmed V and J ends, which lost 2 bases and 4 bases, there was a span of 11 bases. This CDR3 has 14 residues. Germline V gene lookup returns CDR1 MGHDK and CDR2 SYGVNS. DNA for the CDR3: TGTGCCAGCAGTGAAATTAGGGAGTCCACTGAAGCTTTCTTT. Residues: CASSEIRESTEAFF.

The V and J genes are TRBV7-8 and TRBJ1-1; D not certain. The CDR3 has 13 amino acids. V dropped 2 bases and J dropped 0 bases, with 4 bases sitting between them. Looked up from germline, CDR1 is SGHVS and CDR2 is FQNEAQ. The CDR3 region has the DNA TGTGCCAGCAGCTTATGGGTGAACACTGAAGCTTTCTTT. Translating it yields CASSLWVNTEAFF.

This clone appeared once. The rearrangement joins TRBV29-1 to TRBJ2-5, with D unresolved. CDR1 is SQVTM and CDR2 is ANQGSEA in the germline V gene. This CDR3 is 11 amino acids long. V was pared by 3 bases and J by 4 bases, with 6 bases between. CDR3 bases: TGCAGCGTTGACTTGCGAGAGACCCAGTACTTC. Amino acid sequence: CSVDLRETQYF.

The CDR3 DNA sequence: TGTGCCAGCAGCGTAACAGGGGGCACCGGGGAGCTGTTTTTT. It codes for CASSVTGGTGELFF. V is TRBV5-4 and J is TRBJ2-2; TRBD1 matches at 8 bases. With V trimmed by 4 bases and J by 4 bases, 3 bases remained unmatched. Germline V CDR1 and CDR2: SGHNT, YYREEE (reference sequence). The CDR3 consists of 14 residues.

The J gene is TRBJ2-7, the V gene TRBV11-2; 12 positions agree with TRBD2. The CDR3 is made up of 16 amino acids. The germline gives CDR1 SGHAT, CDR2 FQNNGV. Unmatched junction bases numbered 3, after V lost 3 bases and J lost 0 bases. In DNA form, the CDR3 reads TGTGCCAGCAGCTTTTCACTAGCGGGGGGCTCCTACGAGCAGTACTTC. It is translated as CASSFSLAGGSYEQYF.

For the CDR3, the DNA is TGTGCCAGCAGCTTGGGAGCAGAGAACACTGAAGCTTTCTTT. This translates into CASSLGAENTEAFF. The rearrangement joins TRBV5-4 to TRBJ1-1, with D unresolved. This CDR3 is built from 14 residues. CDR1 is SGHNT, CDR2 YYREEE, per germline (reference sequence). V lost 0 bases and J 1 base, leaving 7 bases between the germline ends.

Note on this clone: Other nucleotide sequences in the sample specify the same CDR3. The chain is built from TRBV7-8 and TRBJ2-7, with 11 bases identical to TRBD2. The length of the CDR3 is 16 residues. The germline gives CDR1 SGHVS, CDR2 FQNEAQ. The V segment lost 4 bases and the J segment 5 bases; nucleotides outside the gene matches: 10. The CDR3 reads CASSSWVAGGPHEQYF. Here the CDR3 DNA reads TGTGCCAGCAGCTCATGGGTAGCGGGAGGGCCCCACGAGCAGTACTTC.

This CDR3 is CASSFLAGGQGAEQPQHF. CDR3 sequence (DNA): TGTGCCAGCAGCTTTCTTGCAGGGGGACAGGGGGCGGAACAGCCCCAGCATTTT. The chain joins TRBV5-8 to TRBJ1-5; 12 bases agree with TRBD1. This CDR3 has 18 amino acids. The ends lost 2 bases at V and 7 bases at J; junction bases unmatched: 13. Germline V gene sequence: CDR1 SGHTS, CDR2 YDEGEE.

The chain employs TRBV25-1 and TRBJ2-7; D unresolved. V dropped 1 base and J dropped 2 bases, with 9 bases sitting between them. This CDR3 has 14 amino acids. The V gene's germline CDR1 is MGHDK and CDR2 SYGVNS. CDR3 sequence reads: CASSESGTTYEQYF. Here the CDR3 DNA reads TGTGCCAGCAGTGAATCAGGAACGACCTACGAGCAGTACTTC.

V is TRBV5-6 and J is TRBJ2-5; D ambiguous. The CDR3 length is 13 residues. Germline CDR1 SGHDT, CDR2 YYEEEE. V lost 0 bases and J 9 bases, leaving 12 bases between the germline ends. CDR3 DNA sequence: TGTGCCAGCAGCTTGGTCGGGCCAGACGCCCAGTACTTC. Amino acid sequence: CASSLVGPDAQYF. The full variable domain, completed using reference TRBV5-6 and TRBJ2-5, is DAGVTQSPTHLIKTRGQQVTLRCSPKSGHDTVSWYQQALGQGPQFIFQYYEEEERQRGNFPDRFSGHQFPNYSSELNVNALLLGDSALYLCASSLVGPDAQYFGPGTRLLVL.

The CDR3 sequence: CASSESSSWAEQFF. CDR3 DNA sequence: TGCGCCAGCAGTGAGTCGTCTAGTTGGGCTGAGCAGTTCTTC. The V and J genes are TRBV10-1 and TRBJ2-1, with D unresolved. CDR1 and CDR2 (germline): WNHNN, SYGVQD (reference sequence). V lost 0 bases to trimming and J lost 9 bases, with 12 bases between them. The CDR3 length is 14 residues.

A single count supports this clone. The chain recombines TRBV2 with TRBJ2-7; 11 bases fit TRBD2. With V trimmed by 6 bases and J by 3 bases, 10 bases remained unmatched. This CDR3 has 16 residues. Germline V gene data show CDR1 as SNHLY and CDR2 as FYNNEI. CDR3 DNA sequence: TGTGCCAGCAGCGTACTTAGCGGGAGGGCGAGCTACGAGCAGTACTTC. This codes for CASSVLSGRASYEQYF.

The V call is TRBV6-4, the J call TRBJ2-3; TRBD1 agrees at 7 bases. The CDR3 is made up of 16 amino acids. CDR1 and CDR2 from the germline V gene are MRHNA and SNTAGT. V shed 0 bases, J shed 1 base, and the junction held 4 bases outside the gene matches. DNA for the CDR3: TGTGCCAGCAGTGACTCGACAGGGACGGGCACAGATACGCAGTATTTT. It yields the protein CASSDSTGTGTDTQYF.

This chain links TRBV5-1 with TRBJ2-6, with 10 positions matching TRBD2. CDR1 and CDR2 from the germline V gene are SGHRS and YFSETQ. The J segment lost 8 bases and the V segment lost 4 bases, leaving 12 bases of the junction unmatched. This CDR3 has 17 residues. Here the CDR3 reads CASSPLLSSGSSNVLTF. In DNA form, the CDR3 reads TGCGCCAGCAGCCCGTTACTTTCTAGCGGGAGTTCCAACGTCCTGACTTTC. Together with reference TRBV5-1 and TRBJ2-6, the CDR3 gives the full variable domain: KAGVTQTPRYLIKTRGQQVTLSCSPISGHRSVSWYQQTPGQGLQFLFEYFSETQRNKGNFPGRFSGRQFSNSRSEMNVSTLELGDSALYLCASSPLLSSGSSNVLTFGAGSRLTVL.

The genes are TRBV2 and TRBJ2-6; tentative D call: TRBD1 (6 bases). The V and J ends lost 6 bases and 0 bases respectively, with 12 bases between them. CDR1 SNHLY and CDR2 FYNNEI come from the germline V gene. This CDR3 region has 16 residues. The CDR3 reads CASSAQGPSGANVLTF. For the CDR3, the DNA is TGTGCCAGCAGCGCACAGGGTCCCTCTGGGGCCAACGTCCTGACTTTC.

CDR3 coding DNA: TGCGCCAGCAGCTTGGGCCAAGAGACCCAGTACTTC. Amino acid sequence: CASSLGQETQYF. The genes are TRBV5-1 and TRBJ2-5; D gene ambiguous. The CDR3 is 12 residues long. Germline CDR1 SGHRS, CDR2 YFSETQ. V was pared by 0 bases and J by 1 base, with 1 base between.

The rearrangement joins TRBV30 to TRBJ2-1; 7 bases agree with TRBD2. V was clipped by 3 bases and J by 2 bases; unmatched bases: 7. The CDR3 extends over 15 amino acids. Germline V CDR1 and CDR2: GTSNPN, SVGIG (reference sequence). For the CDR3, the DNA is TGTGCCTGGAGAGGTGGGGGGGGTCCCTACAATGAGCAGTTCTTC. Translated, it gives CAWRGGGGPYNEQFF.

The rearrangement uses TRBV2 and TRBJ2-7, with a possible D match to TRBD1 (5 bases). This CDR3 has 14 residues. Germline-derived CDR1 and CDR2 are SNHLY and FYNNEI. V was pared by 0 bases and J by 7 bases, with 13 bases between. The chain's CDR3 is CASSEAGALSEQYF. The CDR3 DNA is TGTGCCAGCAGTGAAGCTGGGGCTCTGAGTGAGCAGTACTTC.

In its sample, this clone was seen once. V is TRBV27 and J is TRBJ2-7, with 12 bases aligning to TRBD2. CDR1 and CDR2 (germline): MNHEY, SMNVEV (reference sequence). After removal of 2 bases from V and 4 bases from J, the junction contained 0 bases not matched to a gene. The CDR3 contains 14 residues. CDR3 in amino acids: CASSLLAGGYEQYF. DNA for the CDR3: TGTGCCAGCAGTTTACTAGCGGGAGGGTACGAGCAGTACTTC.

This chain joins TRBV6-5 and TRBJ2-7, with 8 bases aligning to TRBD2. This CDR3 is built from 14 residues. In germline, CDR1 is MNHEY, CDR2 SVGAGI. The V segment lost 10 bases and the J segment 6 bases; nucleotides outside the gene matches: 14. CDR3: CAIRVGEAGGEQYF. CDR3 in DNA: TGTGCCATCAGAGTAGGTGAGGCGGGAGGCGAGCAGTACTTC.

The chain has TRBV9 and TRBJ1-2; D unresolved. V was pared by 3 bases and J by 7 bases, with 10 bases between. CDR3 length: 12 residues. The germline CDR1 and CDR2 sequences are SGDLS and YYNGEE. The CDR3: CASSARFFGYTF. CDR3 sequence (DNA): TGTGCCAGCAGCGCCAGGTTTTTTGGCTACACCTTC.

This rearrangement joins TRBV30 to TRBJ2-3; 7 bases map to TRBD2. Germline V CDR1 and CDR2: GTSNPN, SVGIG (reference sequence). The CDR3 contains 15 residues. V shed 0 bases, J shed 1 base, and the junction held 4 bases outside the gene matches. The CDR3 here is CAWSVGTSGTDTQYF. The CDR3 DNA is TGTGCCTGGAGTGTTGGAACTAGCGGCACAGATACGCAGTATTTT.

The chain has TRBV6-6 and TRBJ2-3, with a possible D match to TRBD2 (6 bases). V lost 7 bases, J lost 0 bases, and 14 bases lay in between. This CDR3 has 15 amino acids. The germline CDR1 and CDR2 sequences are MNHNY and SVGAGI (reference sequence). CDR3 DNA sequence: TGTGCCAGCACCAGTAGCGGTATTAGCACAGATACGCAGTATTTT. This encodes CASTSSGISTDTQYF.